Below, one T cell receptor beta chain is given with its context. The germline V gene encodes CDR1 LGHNA and CDR2 YNFKEQ. V lost 3 bases, J lost 1 base, and 8 bases stayed unmatched. There are 19 residues in the CDR3. Original processing methods: Estimation of nucleated cell counts was performed using reference gene primer amplification. Some clones are missing from TCRdb's copy, which holds only in-frame ones; the method was immunoSEQ multiplex PCR. That table supplies the V and J calls and clone size; D and trimming were determined from the DNA. Seen here are 100,000 to 150,000 clones, 74% observed once, and the top ten hold 5.5%. This record belongs to a study of blood T cell repertoires in COVID-19. Looking at the study overall: Spain, Italy and the United States supplied samples that represented acute and convalescent COVID-19. PBMCs, B-cell-depleted T cells, or T cells provided the cDNA or gDNA that made up the material.

The J gene is TRBJ2-3, the V gene TRBV4-2, with TRBD2 matching 15 bases. The clonotype originates from a man aged 60 to 69 with acute or convalescent COVID-19. Sequencing was done on a sample of peripheral blood. The DNA for the CDR3 is TGTGCCAGCAGCCAGACCGGGACTAGCGGGAGGAGAGGCACAGATACGCAGTATTTT. The encoded protein is CASSQTGTSGRRGTDTQYF.